This entry lists 12 T cell receptor beta chains sequenced from one sample in a study of Graves' ophthalmopathy and Graves' hyperthyroidism. Using RNA transcripts, the TCR beta CDR3 regions were amplified. RT-PCR was first run with HTBI primers, then multiplex PCR in a second round. TCRdb reanalysed the multiplex PCR reads using MiXCR and keeps one entry per CDR3 protein. This sample carries 400,000 to 450,000 distinct CDR3 sequences, 21% of them seen once, and the ten largest clones take more than 2.5%. The sample taken for sequencing was peripheral blood. Every receptor here comes from a young woman with stable Graves' hyperthyroidism.

This clonotype came up a few times. V and J are TRBV12-5 and TRBJ1-1; no definite D call. The CDR3 is 13 amino acids. Germline CDR1 and CDR2: LGHNT and FRNRAP. V lost 4 bases and J lost 5, with 11 bases in between. The CDR3 here is CASGSRDGTEAFF. DNA of the CDR3: TGTGCTAGTGGTTCCCGTGATGGGACTGAAGCTTTCTTT.

This clonotype occurred many times. The DNA for the CDR3 is TGTGCCAGCAGTTCCAAAGCGGGGGGGAAAGAGACCCAGTACTTC. Translated: CASSSKAGGKETQYF. This chain connects TRBV12-3 or TRBV12-4 to TRBJ2-5; 10 nucleotides match TRBD2. The CDR3 is 15 residues long. V lost 4 bases to trimming and J lost 3 bases; unmatched junction nucleotides: 5.

At least ten counts were recorded for this clonotype. The chain employs TRBV12-3 or TRBV12-4 and TRBJ1-1; D call uncertain. The CDR3 totals 12 residues. Trimming pared 4 bases from V and 7 bases from J, leaving 10 bases between. The CDR3 coding sequence is TGTGCCAGCAGTTCCTCCTATAGTGAAGCTTTCTTT. Encoded protein: CASSSSYSEAFF.

This clonotype was picked up many times. The V and J genes are TRBV7-9 and TRBJ1-1; unclear D gene. Trimming removed 0 bases at V and 8 bases at J, with 7 bases between. The CDR3 is 12 amino acids. Germline assignment: CDR1 SEHNR and CDR2 FQNEAQ (reference sequence). CDR3 sequence (DNA): TGTGCCAGCAGCTTAGCGCGGTTAGAAGCTTTCTTT. Translating it yields CASSLARLEAFF.

The rearrangement joins TRBV7-2 to TRBJ2-5; 8 bases are shared with TRBD2. CDR1 is SGHTA and CDR2 is FQGNSA in the germline V gene. This CDR3 region has 16 residues. Trimming cost V 1 base and J 4 bases; bases outside gene matches: 8. The CDR3 bases are TGTGCCAGCAGCTTAGGTAGCGGGGAAGGAGGAGAGACCCAGTACTTC. Protein product: CASSLGSGEGGETQYF.

This clonotype was observed a few times. The chain couples TRBV5-1 to TRBJ2-5; 7 positions agree with TRBD1. The germline V gene has CDR1 SGHRS and CDR2 YFSETQ. The CDR3 is 18 amino acids. With 4 bases clipped from V and 2 bases from J, the junction kept 17 bases outside the gene matches. CDR3 sequence reads: CASSPLGQRASIQETQYF. In nucleotides, the CDR3 is TGCGCCAGCAGCCCTCTGGGACAGCGAGCCTCGATTCAAGAGACCCAGTACTTC.

This clonotype was seen just once. V and J are TRBV10-3 and TRBJ1-5; TRBD1 matches 7 bases. Unmatched junction bases numbered 6, after V lost 6 bases and J lost 7 bases. This CDR3 is built from 13 residues. Germline assignment: CDR1 ENHRY and CDR2 SYGVKD. As DNA, the CDR3 is TGTGCCATCAGCGATGACAGGGCACAGCCCCAGCATTTT. It translates to CAISDDRAQPQHF.

This clonotype came up many times. V is TRBV6-1 and J is TRBJ2-5, with no clear D. V was shortened by 7 bases and J by 4 bases, with 13 bases between the two germline ends. The germline V gene has CDR1 MNHNS and CDR2 SASEGT. This CDR3 has 13 amino acids. CDR3 loop: CASTALRAETQYF. CDR3 DNA sequence: TGTGCCAGCACCGCCCTACGTGCAGAGACCCAGTACTTC.

This chain joins TRBV12-5 and TRBJ2-7; 8 bases align to TRBD1. This CDR3 is built from 14 residues. The V and J ends lost 1 base and 3 bases, in that order; junction bases with no gene match: 2. From germline, CDR1 is LGHNT and CDR2 FRNRAP. The CDR3, as DNA: TGTGCTAGTGGTTTGGGGACAGGGAACTACGAGCAGTACTTC. This gives the protein CASGLGTGNYEQYF. Combining the CDR3 with reference TRBV12-5 and TRBJ2-7 gives the whole variable domain DARVTQTPRHKVTEMGQEVTMRCQPILGHNTVFWYRQTMMQGLELLAYFRNRAPLDDSGMPKDRFSAEMPDATLATLKIQPSEPRDSAVYFCASGLGTGNYEQYFGPGTRLTVT.

The chain uses TRBV4-1 and TRBJ1-6; the match to TRBD1 covers 9 bases. Germline CDR1 is MGHRA and CDR2 is YSYEKL. V lost 1 base to trimming and J lost 1 base; unmatched junction nucleotides: 5. There are 18 residues in the CDR3. CDR3 in DNA: TGCGCCAGCAGCCAAGCCACAGGGGGCGCATCCTATAATTCACCCCTCCACTTT. Translation gives CASSQATGGASYNSPLHF.

At least ten counts were recorded for this clonotype. The CDR3 here is CSVEATPKAIQYF. Written as DNA, the CDR3 is TGCAGCGTTGAAGCGACACCCAAGGCCATTCAGTACTTC. The V and J genes are TRBV29-1 and TRBJ2-4; D unclear. Germline V gene sequence: CDR1 SQVTM, CDR2 ANQGSEA. CDR3 length equals 13 residues. Between the trimmed V and J ends, which lost 1 base and 9 bases, there was a span of 13 bases.

The V call is TRBV7-2, the J call TRBJ2-5, with 9 bases lining up with TRBD2. V was clipped by 1 base and J by 2 bases; unmatched bases: 5. Germline CDR1 SGHTA, CDR2 FQGNSA. The CDR3 totals 16 residues. In nucleotides, the CDR3 is TGTGCCAGCAGCTTAGGGTCTAGCGGGGCGCAAGAGACCCAGTACTTC. This translates into CASSLGSSGAQETQYF.